The clone carrying this T cell receptor (beta chain) was seen many times. Its antigen is not known. Sample time point: newly diagnosed GD, antithyroid drugs for less than 3 months. After RNA was extracted from PBMCs, the TCR library was made from it. Construction of the TCR beta libraries employed iRepertoire HTBI primers in conjunction with Arm-PCR of CDR3 regions. Source study methods: Samples jointly harbored roughly 60 TRBV and about 15 TRBJ segments. TCRdb itself ran the multiplex PCR reads through MiXCR, one entry per CDR3 protein. In this record, the V and J calls reflect TCRdb's handling and not the investigators' own analysis. This sample has about 300,000 distinct CDR3 sequences, with more than 15% found just once. This sample is part of a study of regulatory T cells in long-lasting Graves disease. Broader study findings: Analysis covered peripheral blood alone, not thyroid tissue. Accuracy may have suffered from the small sample size. New patients shared roughly 980 public clonotypes, fewer than the 2,500 to 3,500 shared by persistent patients.

The CDR3 spans 14 residues. In germline, CDR1 is SGHAT, CDR2 FQNNGV. Trimming shortened V by 2 bases and J by 6 bases, and 13 bases separated the two germline ends. The sample here was peripheral blood mononuclear cells (PBMCs), taken at new diagnosis, from a patient treated with antithyroid drugs. The sequence came from a female donor with Graves disease. The chain has TRBV11-2 and TRBJ1-2; D is ambiguous. The CDR3 is CASSLTSVGNGYTF. CDR3 nucleotide sequence: TGTGCCAGCAGCTTAACCTCAGTCGGGAATGGCTACACCTTC.